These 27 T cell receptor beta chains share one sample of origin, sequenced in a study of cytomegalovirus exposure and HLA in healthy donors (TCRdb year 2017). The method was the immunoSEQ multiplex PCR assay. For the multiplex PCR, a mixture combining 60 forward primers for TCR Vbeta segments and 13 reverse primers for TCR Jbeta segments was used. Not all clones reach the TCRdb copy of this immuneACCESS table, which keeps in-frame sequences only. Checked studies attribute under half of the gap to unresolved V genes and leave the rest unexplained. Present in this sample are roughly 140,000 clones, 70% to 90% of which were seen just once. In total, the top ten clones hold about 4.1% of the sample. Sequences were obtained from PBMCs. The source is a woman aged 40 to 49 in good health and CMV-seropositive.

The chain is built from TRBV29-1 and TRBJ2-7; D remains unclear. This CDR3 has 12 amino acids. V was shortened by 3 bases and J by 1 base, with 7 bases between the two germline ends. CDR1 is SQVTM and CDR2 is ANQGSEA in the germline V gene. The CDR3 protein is CSVEGRSYEQYF. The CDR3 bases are TGCAGCGTTGAGGGCAGATCCTACGAGCAGTACTTC.

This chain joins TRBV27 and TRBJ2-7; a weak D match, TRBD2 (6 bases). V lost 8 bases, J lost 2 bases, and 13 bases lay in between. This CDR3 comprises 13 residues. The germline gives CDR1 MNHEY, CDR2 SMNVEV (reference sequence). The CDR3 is CASSRSGPYEQYF. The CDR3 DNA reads TGTGCCAGCTCTCGTAGCGGACCCTACGAGCAGTACTTC.

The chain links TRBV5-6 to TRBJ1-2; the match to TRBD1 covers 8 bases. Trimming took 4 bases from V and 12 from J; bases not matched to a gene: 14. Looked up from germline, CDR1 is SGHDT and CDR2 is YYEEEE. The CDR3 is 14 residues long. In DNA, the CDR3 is TGTGCCAGCAGCACACCGGACAGGGAGAGTTTCAACACCTTC. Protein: CASSTPDRESFNTF.

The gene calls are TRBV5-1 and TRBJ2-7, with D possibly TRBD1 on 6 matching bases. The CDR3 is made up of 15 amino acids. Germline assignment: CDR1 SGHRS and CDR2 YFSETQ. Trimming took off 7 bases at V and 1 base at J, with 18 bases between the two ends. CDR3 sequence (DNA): TGCGCCAGCGGCAATCATCAGCAGGGGTCCTACGAGCAGTACTTC. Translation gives CASGNHQQGSYEQYF.

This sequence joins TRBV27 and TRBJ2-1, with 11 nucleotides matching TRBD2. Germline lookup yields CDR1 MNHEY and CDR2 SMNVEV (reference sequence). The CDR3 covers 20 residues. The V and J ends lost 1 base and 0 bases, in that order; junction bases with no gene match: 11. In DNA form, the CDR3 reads TGTGCCAGCAGTTTATGGGGGACTAGCGGTTTGAGTAGCTCCTACAATGAGCAGTTCTTC. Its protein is CASSLWGTSGLSSSYNEQFF.

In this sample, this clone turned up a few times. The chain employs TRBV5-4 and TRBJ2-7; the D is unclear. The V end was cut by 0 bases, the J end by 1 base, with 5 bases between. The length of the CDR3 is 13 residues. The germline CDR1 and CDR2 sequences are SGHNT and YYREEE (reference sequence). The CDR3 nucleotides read TGTGCCAGCAGCTTGGACGCGTCCTACGAGCAGTACTTC. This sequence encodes CASSLDASYEQYF. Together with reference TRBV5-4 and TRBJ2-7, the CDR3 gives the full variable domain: ETGVTQSPTHLIKTRGQQVTLRCSSQSGHNTVSWYQQALGQGPQFIFQYYREEENGRGNFPPRFSGLQFPNYSSELNVNALELDDSALYLCASSLDASYEQYFGPGTRLTVT.

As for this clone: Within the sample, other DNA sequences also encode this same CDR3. The CDR3 coding sequence is TGTGCCAGCAGTTTTTCGAACAGGGGGCGCGTCCATAATTCACCCCTCCACTTT. Translated, it gives CASSFSNRGRVHNSPLHF. V is TRBV27 and J is TRBJ1-6, with 9 bases identical to TRBD1. Germline CDR1 MNHEY, CDR2 SMNVEV (reference sequence). This CDR3 has 18 amino acids. The V and J ends lost 3 bases and 5 bases, in that order; junction bases with no gene match: 11.

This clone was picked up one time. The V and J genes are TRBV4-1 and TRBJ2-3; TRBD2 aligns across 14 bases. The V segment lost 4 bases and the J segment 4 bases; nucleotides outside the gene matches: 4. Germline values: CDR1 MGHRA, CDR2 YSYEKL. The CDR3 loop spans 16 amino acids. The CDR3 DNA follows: TGCGCCAGCAGCCTCCCGGGACTAGCGGGGGCAGATACGCAGTATTTT. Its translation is CASSLPGLAGADTQYF.

In DNA form, the CDR3 reads TGTGCCAGCAGCTTAGATCTTCGGGGGGACCACAATGAGCAGTTCTTC. Encoded protein: CASSLDLRGDHNEQFF. The chain uses TRBV11-3 and TRBJ2-1; TRBD2 aligns across 7 bases. The germline V gene has CDR1 SGHNT and CDR2 YENEEA. This CDR3 spans 16 amino acids. J lost 5 bases, V lost 0 bases, and 7 bases had no gene match.

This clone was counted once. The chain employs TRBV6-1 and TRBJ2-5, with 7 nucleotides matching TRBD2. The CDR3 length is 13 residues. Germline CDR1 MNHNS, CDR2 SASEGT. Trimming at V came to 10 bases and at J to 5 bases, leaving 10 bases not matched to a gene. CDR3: CATEREGKETQYF. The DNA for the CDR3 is TGTGCCACGGAAAGGGAGGGGAAGGAGACCCAGTACTTC.

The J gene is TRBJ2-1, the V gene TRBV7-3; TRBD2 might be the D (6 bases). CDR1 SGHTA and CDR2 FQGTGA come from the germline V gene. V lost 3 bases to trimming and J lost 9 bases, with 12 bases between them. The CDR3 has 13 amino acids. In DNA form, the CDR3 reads TGTGCCAGCAGCTTGGGGACTGAAGTTGAGCAGTTCTTC. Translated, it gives CASSLGTEVEQFF. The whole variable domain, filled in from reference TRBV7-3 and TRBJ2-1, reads GAGVSQTPSNKVTEKGKYVELRCDPISGHTALYWYRQSLGQGPEFLIYFQGTGAADDSGLPNDRFFAVRPEGSVSTLKIQRTERGDSAVYLCASSLGTEVEQFFGPGTRLTVL.

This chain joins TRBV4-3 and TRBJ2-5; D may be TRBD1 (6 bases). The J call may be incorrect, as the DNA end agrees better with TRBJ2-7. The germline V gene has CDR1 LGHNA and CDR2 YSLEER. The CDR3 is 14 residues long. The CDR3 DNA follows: TGCGCCAGCAGCCGGGACACCTTCTCCTACGAGCAGTACTTC. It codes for CASSRDTFSYEQYF.

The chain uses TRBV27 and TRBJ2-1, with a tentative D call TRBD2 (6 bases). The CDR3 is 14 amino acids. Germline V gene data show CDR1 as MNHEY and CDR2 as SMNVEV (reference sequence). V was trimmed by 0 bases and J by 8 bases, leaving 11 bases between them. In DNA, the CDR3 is TGTGCCAGCAGTTTATCATCGGGGAGGCATGAGCAGTTCTTC. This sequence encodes CASSLSSGRHEQFF.

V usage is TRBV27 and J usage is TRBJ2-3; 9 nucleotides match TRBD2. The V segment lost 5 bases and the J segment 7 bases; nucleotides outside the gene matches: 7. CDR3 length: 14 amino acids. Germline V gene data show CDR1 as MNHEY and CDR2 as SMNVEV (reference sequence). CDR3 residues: CASSPPGLAYTQYF. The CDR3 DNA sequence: TGTGCCAGCAGTCCCCCGGGACTAGCTTATACGCAGTATTTT.

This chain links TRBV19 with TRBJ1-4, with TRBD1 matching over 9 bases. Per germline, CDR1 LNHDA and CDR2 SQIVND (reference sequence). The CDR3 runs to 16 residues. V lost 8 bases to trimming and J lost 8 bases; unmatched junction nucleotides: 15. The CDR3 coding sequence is TGTGCCAGTGGACCGGGACAGGGCCCCGTAGGGGAAAAACTGTTTTTT. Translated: CASGPGQGPVGEKLFF. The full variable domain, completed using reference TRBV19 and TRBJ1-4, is DGGITQSPKYLFRKEGQNVTLSCEQNLNHDAMYWYRQDPGQGLRLIYYSQIVNDFQKGDIAEGYSVSREKKESFPLTVTSAQKNPTAFYLCASGPGQGPVGEKLFFGSGTQLSVL.

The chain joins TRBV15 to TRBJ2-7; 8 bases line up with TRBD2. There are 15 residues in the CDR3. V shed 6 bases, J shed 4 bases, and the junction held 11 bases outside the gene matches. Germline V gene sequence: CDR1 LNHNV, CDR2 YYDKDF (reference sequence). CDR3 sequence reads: CATSETGTRGYEQYF. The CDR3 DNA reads TGTGCCACCAGTGAAACCGGGACTAGAGGGTACGAGCAGTACTTC.

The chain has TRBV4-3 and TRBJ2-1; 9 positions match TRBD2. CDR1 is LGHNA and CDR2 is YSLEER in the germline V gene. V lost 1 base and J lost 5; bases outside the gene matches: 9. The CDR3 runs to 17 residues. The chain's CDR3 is CASSQGPSGGPHNEQFF. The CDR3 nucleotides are TGCGCCAGCAGCCAAGGCCCCAGCGGGGGGCCGCACAATGAGCAGTTCTTC.

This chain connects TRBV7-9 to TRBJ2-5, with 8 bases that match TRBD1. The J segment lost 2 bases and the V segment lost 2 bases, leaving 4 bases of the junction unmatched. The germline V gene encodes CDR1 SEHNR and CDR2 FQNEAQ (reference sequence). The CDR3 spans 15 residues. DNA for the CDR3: TGTGCCAGCAGCTTATTGACAGGGGCGCAAGAGACCCAGTACTTC. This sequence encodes CASSLLTGAQETQYF. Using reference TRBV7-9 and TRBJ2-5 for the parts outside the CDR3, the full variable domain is DTGVSQNPRHKITKRGQNVTFRCDPISEHNRLYWYRQTLGQGPEFLTYFQNEAQLEKSRLLSDRFSAERPKGSFSTLEIQRTEQGDSAMYLCASSLLTGAQETQYFGPGTRLLVL.

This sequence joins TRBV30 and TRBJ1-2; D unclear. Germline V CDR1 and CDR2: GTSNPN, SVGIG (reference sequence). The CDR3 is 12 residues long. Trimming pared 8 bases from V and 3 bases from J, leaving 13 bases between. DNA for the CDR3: TGTGCCGGTCAGCGAGACTACTATGGCTACACCTTC. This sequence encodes CAGQRDYYGYTF.

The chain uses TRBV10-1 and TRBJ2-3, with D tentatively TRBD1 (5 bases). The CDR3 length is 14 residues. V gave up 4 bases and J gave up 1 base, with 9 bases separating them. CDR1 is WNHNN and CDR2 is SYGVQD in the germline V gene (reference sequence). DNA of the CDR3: TGCGCCAGCAGTGCTCAGGGCGGCACAGATACGCAGTATTTT. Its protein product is CASSAQGGTDTQYF.

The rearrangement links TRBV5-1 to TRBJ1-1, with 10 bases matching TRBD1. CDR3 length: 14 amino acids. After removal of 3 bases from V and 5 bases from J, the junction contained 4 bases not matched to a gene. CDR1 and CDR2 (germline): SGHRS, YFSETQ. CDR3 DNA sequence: TGCGCCAGCAGCTACCCGGGACAGGGGACTGAAGCTTTCTTT. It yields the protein CASSYPGQGTEAFF. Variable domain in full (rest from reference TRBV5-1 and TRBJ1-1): KAGVTQTPRYLIKTRGQQVTLSCSPISGHRSVSWYQQTPGQGLQFLFEYFSETQRNKGNFPGRFSGRQFSNSRSEMNVSTLELGDSALYLCASSYPGQGTEAFFGQGTRLTVV.

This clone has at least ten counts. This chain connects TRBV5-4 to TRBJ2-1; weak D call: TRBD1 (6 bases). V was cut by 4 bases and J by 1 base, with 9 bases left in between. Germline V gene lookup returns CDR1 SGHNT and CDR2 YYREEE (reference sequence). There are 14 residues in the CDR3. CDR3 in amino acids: CASSLRGSYNEQFF. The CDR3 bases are TGTGCCAGCAGCCTAAGGGGGTCCTACAATGAGCAGTTCTTC.

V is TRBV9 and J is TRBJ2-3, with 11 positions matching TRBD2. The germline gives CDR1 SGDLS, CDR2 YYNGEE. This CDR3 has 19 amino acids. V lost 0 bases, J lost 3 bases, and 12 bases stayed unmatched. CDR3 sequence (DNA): TGTGCCAGCAGCGTAGCTGGGGGGCTAGCGGGGGGTCTAACAGATACGCAGTATTTT. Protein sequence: CASSVAGGLAGGLTDTQYF.

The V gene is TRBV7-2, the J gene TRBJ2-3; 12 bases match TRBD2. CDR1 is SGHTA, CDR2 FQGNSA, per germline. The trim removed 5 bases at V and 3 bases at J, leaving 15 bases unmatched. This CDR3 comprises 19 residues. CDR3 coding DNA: TGTGCCAGCAGCCCTCGAGCCGTGGGACTAGCGGGCCAAACAGATACGCAGTATTTT. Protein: CASSPRAVGLAGQTDTQYF.

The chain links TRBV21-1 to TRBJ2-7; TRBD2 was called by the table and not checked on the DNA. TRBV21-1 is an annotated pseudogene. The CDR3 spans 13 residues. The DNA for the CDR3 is TGTGCCAGCATCGGCGGAGGGATCTACGAGCAGTACTTC. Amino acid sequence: CASIGGGIYEQYF.

CDR3 DNA: TGTGCCAGCAGCCAGAGCGGGGGGGCCAGCAATGAGCAGTTCTTC. Translation gives CASSQSGGASNEQFF. The rearrangement joins TRBV9 to TRBJ2-1; 10 nucleotides match TRBD2. The CDR3 has 15 amino acids. The V and J ends lost 4 bases and 6 bases, in that order; junction bases with no gene match: 7. Germline CDR1 reads SGDLS; CDR2 reads YYNGEE.

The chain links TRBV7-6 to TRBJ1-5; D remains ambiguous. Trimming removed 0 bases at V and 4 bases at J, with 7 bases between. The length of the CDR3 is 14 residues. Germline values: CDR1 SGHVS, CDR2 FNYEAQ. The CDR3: CASSLAQQNQPQHF. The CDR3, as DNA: TGTGCCAGCAGCTTAGCACAGCAAAATCAGCCCCAGCATTTT.